The clone carrying this TCR beta chain was seen a handful of times. The antigen remains undetermined. The data stem from a study of OX40 agonist ivuxolimab in advanced cancers. Study context: Patients in dose escalation had liver, melanoma, kidney or head and neck cancers.

Study-wide results and caveats: Relative to CD4+ cells, CD8+ T cells on average had more expanded clones. At doses 0.1 to 3.0 mg/kg, CD4+ and CD8+ clones expanded.

Germline V lookup: CDR1 SGHTA, CDR2 FQGNSA. The CDR3 has 14 amino acids. V was cut by 2 bases and J by 1 base, with 8 bases left in between. Produced via immunoSEQ multiplex PCR; TCRdb's table is partial and in-frame only. The sample lists approximately 50,000 clones, roughly nine tenths seen once, with 0.75% to 0.9% in the top ten. Prior autoimmune disease or systemic immunosuppression barred patients. V is TRBV7-2 and J is TRBJ1-1; D remains ambiguous. The sequencing here drew on CD4+ or CD8+ T cells sorted from blood, taken in a trial of the OX40 agonist ivuxolimab. The TCR comes from an adult with an advanced solid tumor such as melanoma, head and neck, liver or kidney cancer. The CDR3 DNA reads as TGTGCCAGCAGCTTAAGTCCGTCGAACACTGAAGCTTTCTTT. It encodes CASSLSPSNTEAFF.